Listed below are T cell receptor beta chains from one sample, sequenced in a study of blood T cell repertoires in COVID-19. The repertoire was sequenced with immunoSEQ multiplex PCR; TCRdb's copy has only in-frame clones and lacks some. Of 90,000 to 150,000 clones in the sample, about 84% were seen once. The sample taken for sequencing was peripheral blood. Receptors originate from a man in his sixties with acute or convalescent COVID-19. The CDR3 runs from the conserved cysteine through the conserved F or W. The D gene is left open where the match is weak. Rows give clone size only sometimes, using once, few, many, or a class for an expanded clone.

clone size: -
D gene: -
V gene: TRBV12-5
J gene: TRBJ2-1
CDR3 length: 15
CDR3 DNA: TGTGCTAGTGGTTTGGTACAGGGTCCCTACAATGAGCAGTTCTTC
CDR3 protein: CASGLVQGPYNEQFF

clone size: few
D gene: -
V gene: TRBV12-5
J gene: TRBJ2-2
CDR3 length: 15
CDR3 DNA: TGTGCTAGTGGTTTTGGCAGTCCTCACACCGGGGAGCTGTTTTTT
CDR3 protein: CASGFGSPHTGELFF

clone size: -
D gene: -
V gene: TRBV30
J gene: TRBJ1-5
CDR3 length: 15
CDR3 DNA: TGTGCCTGGAGTGTATCCCGGACAGTGAATCAGCCCCAGCATTTT
CDR3 protein: CAWSVSRTVNQPQHF

clone size: -
D gene: -
V gene: TRBV27
J gene: TRBJ1-2
CDR3 length: 13
CDR3 DNA: TGTGCCAGCGGCCCCATTCTCTACTATGGCTACACCTTC
CDR3 protein: CASGPILYYGYTF

clone size: few
D gene: -
V gene: TRBV4-3
J gene: TRBJ2-1
CDR3 length: 13
CDR3 DNA: TGCGCCAGCAGCCAGGCCCCGGGGGTTGAGCAGTTCTTC
CDR3 protein: CASSQAPGVEQFF

clone size: -
D gene: -
V gene: TRBV11-2
J gene: TRBJ2-7
CDR3 length: 15
CDR3 DNA: TGTGCCAGCAGCTTAGAACAGGCTAACTCCTACGAGCAGTACTTC
CDR3 protein: CASSLEQANSYEQYF

clone size: -
D gene: TRBD2
V gene: TRBV9
J gene: TRBJ2-4
CDR3 length: 13
CDR3 DNA: TGTGCCAGCAGCGCTGGGGGGGGAAACATTCAGTACTTC
CDR3 protein: CASSAGGGNIQYF

clone size: -
D gene: -
V gene: TRBV2
J gene: TRBJ2-2
CDR3 length: 16
CDR3 DNA: TGTGCCAGCAGCCGGGGGGTCAGGGGGCCTTCCGGGGAGCTGTTTTTT
CDR3 protein: CASSRGVRGPSGELFF

clone size: -
D gene: TRBD1
V gene: TRBV2
J gene: TRBJ2-7
CDR3 length: 14
CDR3 DNA: TGTGCCAGCAGTCCCGGGACAGGGAACCACGAGCAGTACTTC
CDR3 protein: CASSPGTGNHEQYF

clone size: -
D gene: -
V gene: TRBV30
J gene: TRBJ2-5
CDR3 length: 11
CDR3 DNA: TGTGCCTGGAGTGATCGAGAGACCCAGTACTTC
CDR3 protein: CAWSDRETQYF

clone size: -
D gene: -
V gene: TRBV19
J gene: TRBJ1-2
CDR3 length: 17
CDR3 DNA: TGTGCCAGTAGTGCTTCGGAATGGGCGGGGTCCGGCTATGGCTACACCTTC
CDR3 protein: CASSASEWAGSGYGYTF

clone size: -
D gene: TRBD2
V gene: TRBV5-1
J gene: TRBJ2-3
CDR3 length: 18
CDR3 DNA: TGCGCCAGCAAGCTTGTACCTACTAGCGGGCCTAGCACAGATACGCAGTATTTT
CDR3 protein: CASKLVPTSGPSTDTQYF

clone size: -
D gene: TRBD2
V gene: TRBV9
J gene: TRBJ2-1
CDR3 length: 18
CDR3 DNA: TGTGCCAGCAGCGGACCGTTCTTAGCGGGAGGCTCCTACAATGAGCAGTTCTTC
CDR3 protein: CASSGPFLAGGSYNEQFF

clone size: once
D gene: -
V gene: TRBV7-2
J gene: TRBJ2-7
CDR3 length: 14
CDR3 DNA: TGTGCCGTGGGGCGTGGGCTAGCGCCCTACGAGCAGTACTTC
CDR3 protein: CAVGRGLAPYEQYF

clone size: -
D gene: -
V gene: TRBV18
J gene: TRBJ2-2
CDR3 length: 14
CDR3 DNA: TGTGCCAGCTCAAGTTTGGAGTCCACCGGGGAGCTGTTTTTT
CDR3 protein: CASSSLESTGELFF

clone size: -
D gene: -
V gene: TRBV28
J gene: TRBJ1-2
CDR3 length: 11
CDR3 DNA: TGTGCCAGCAGTTTACACAGGTCAAGCACCTTC
CDR3 protein: CASSLHRSSTF

clone size: -
D gene: -
V gene: TRBV7-9
J gene: TRBJ2-7
CDR3 length: 14
CDR3 DNA: TGTGCCAGCAGCTTAGTTCCGGGTTCCTACGAGCAGTACTTC
CDR3 protein: CASSLVPGSYEQYF

clone size: few
D gene: TRBD2
V gene: TRBV7-9
J gene: TRBJ2-7
CDR3 length: 17
CDR3 DNA: TGTGCCAGCAGCTCTAGCGCCATGACTAGCGGGGGTTACGAGCAGTACTTC
CDR3 protein: CASSSSAMTSGGYEQYF

clone size: -
D gene: -
V gene: TRBV5-5
J gene: TRBJ2-1
CDR3 length: 14
CDR3 DNA: TGTGCCAGCAGCCTCGGACTCCTAACCAATGAGCAGTTCTTC
CDR3 protein: CASSLGLLTNEQFF

clone size: -
D gene: TRBD2
V gene: TRBV29-1
J gene: TRBJ2-1
CDR3 length: 16
CDR3 DNA: TGCAGCGTGGCCATTCAAGAGACTAGCGGGGGGAATGAGCAGTTCTTC
CDR3 protein: CSVAIQETSGGNEQFF

clone size: once
D gene: -
V gene: TRBV7-6
J gene: TRBJ2-7
CDR3 length: 16
CDR3 DNA: TGTGCCAGCAGCTTAGGGGCCGGGACTCTTAAGGGCGAGCAGTACTTC
CDR3 protein: CASSLGAGTLKGEQYF

clone size: -
D gene: -
V gene: TRBV4-1
J gene: TRBJ2-2
CDR3 length: 15
CDR3 DNA: TGCGCCAGCAGCCAAGATAGCGGACCTACCGGGGAGCTGTTTTTT
CDR3 protein: CASSQDSGPTGELFF

clone size: few
D gene: TRBD1
V gene: TRBV27
J gene: TRBJ2-7
CDR3 length: 15
CDR3 DNA: TGTGCCAGCAGTTCTCCGGGACAGGGGGCTCTCGAGCAGTACTTC
CDR3 protein: CASSSPGQGALEQYF

clone size: -
D gene: -
V gene: TRBV5-6
J gene: TRBJ1-4
CDR3 length: 15
CDR3 DNA: TGTGCCAGCAGCTTGGTGGGGAGTCAAAATGAAAAACTGTTTTTT
CDR3 protein: CASSLVGSQNEKLFF

clone size: -
D gene: -
V gene: TRBV6-2/TRBV6-3
J gene: TRBJ2-7
CDR3 length: 16
CDR3 DNA: TGTGCCAGCAGTTCAAGCGTGAGGGGGGGAGCCTACGAGCAGTACTTC
CDR3 protein: CASSSSVRGGAYEQYF